Below, 30 T cell receptor beta chains from the same sample are listed, as sequenced in a study of cytomegalovirus exposure and HLA in healthy donors. PCR employed 60 Vbeta and 13 Jbeta primers. The repertoire was sequenced with immunoSEQ multiplex PCR; TCRdb's copy has only in-frame clones and lacks some. The table records 150,000 to 200,000 clones, roughly 85% of them present only once. What was sequenced was PBMCs. The receptors were gathered from a woman between 50 and 59 years old in good health and CMV-seropositive.

The chain recombines TRBV7-9 with TRBJ1-1, with D hard to call. Germline-derived CDR1 and CDR2 are SEHNR and FQNEAQ (reference sequence). The V gene lost 2 bases and the J gene lost 4 bases, with 20 bases spanning the gap. The CDR3 has 17 amino acids. DNA of the CDR3: TGTGCCAGCAGCTTACCCACGATCCGGAGGGCTGTCACTGAAGCTTTCTTT. Protein: CASSLPTIRRAVTEAFF.

V is TRBV2 and J is TRBJ2-7; possibly TRBD2 for D (6 bases). CDR3 length equals 14 residues. Between the trimmed V and J ends, which lost 3 bases and 7 bases, there was a span of 16 bases. Germline V gene lookup returns CDR1 SNHLY and CDR2 FYNNEI. The CDR3 DNA reads TGTGCCAGCAGTGACCCCGGGTCTGGGGGGGAGCAGTACTTC. It yields the protein CASSDPGSGGEQYF. Based on the CDR3 plus reference TRBV2 and TRBJ2-7, the full variable domain is EPEVTQTPSHQVTQMGQEVILRCVPISNHLYFYWYRQILGQKVEFLVSFYNNEISEKSEIFDDQFSVERPDGSNFTLKIRSTKLEDSAMYFCASSDPGSGGEQYFGPGTRLTVT.

The chain links TRBV5-4 to TRBJ1-4; D may be TRBD1 (5 bases). Germline V lookup: CDR1 SGHNT, CDR2 YYREEE (reference sequence). The CDR3 is 13 residues long. The V gene lost 2 bases and the J gene lost 4 bases, with 6 bases spanning the gap. CDR3 in amino acids: CASSFQGNEKLFF. DNA for the CDR3: TGTGCCAGCAGCTTTCAGGGTAATGAAAAACTGTTTTTT.

In its sample, this clone was seen a few times. This chain links TRBV6-5 with TRBJ1-2; 9 positions match TRBD1. There are 16 residues in the CDR3. The germline V gene encodes CDR1 MNHEY and CDR2 SVGAGI. Germline trimming cut 1 base from V and 7 bases from J; bases unmatched to any gene: 10. The CDR3 sequence: CASSYLAGTGSAGYTF. The CDR3 coding sequence is TGTGCCAGCAGTTACTTAGCCGGGACAGGGAGCGCTGGCTACACCTTC.

V usage is TRBV2 and J usage is TRBJ2-1, with D possibly matching TRBD1 (5 bases). Trimming left V 4 bases short and J 5 bases short, with 21 bases between. Germline V gene sequence: CDR1 SNHLY, CDR2 FYNNEI. The CDR3 sequence is 17 residues long. The CDR3, as DNA: TGTGCCAGCAGTGTAGTTTCAGGCAGGGTGGGAAACAATGAGCAGTTCTTC. This gives the protein CASSVVSGRVGNNEQFF.

The chain links TRBV6-1 to TRBJ1-1; 7 bases match TRBD1. The CDR3 totals 19 residues. The trim removed 0 bases at V and 2 bases at J, leaving 15 bases unmatched. In germline, CDR1 is MNHNS, CDR2 SASEGT. The DNA for the CDR3 is TGTGCCAGCAGTGAAGCTGAAGTAAGGGGGCAAGGAGGAAACACTGAAGCTTTCTTT. It yields the protein CASSEAEVRGQGGNTEAFF.

Comments on this clone: Given the absence of the conserved phenylalanine or tryptophan at the CDR3 end, a read error is likely. The rearrangement joins TRBV29-1 to TRBJ1-5, with D possibly matching TRBD1 (6 bases). V was clipped by 7 bases and J by 3 bases, with 13 bases between them. Germline V CDR1 and CDR2: SQVTM, ANQGSEA. The CDR3 is 13 residues long. Written as DNA, the CDR3 is TGCAGCGGGTCCCAGGGGTTCAATCAGCCCCAGCATGTT. Translating gives CSGSQGFNQPQHV.

The J gene is TRBJ2-5, the V gene TRBV4-2, with D perhaps matching TRBD2 (5 bases). Germline lookup yields CDR1 LGHNA and CDR2 YNFKEQ. The CDR3 extends over 15 amino acids. The germline V and J ends were trimmed by 0 bases and 1 base, with 9 bases remaining between them. DNA of the CDR3: TGTGCCAGCAGCCAAGATACGGGGTTCCAAGAGACCCAGTACTTC. It translates to CASSQDTGFQETQYF.

The chain couples TRBV2 to TRBJ1-2, with 7 bases that match TRBD1. The CDR3 spans 15 residues. CDR1 and CDR2 from the germline V gene are SNHLY and FYNNEI. V was pared by 4 bases and J by 0 bases, with 5 bases of the junction left unmatched. The CDR3 sequence is CASSGQGSTNYGYTF. The DNA for the CDR3 is TGTGCCAGCAGTGGACAGGGCTCTACTAACTATGGCTACACCTTC.

The V call is TRBV10-1, the J call TRBJ1-1, with D perhaps TRBD1 (6 bases). CDR3 length equals 13 residues. The V and J ends lost 6 bases and 0 bases respectively, with 8 bases between them. Germline V lookup: CDR1 WNHNN, CDR2 SYGVQD (reference sequence). The CDR3 DNA follows: TGCGCCAGCAGACAGGGCATGAACACTGAAGCTTTCTTT. Its translation: CASRQGMNTEAFF.

This clone has only a few counts. The chain couples TRBV7-8 to TRBJ1-2; no definite D call. There are 14 residues in the CDR3. V lost 5 bases and J 7 bases, leaving 17 bases between the germline ends. Looked up from germline, CDR1 is SGHVS and CDR2 is FQNEAQ. As DNA, the CDR3 is TGTGCCAGCAGCCCTGAGAGCGTTCCTGGTGGCTACACCTTC. It specifies CASSPESVPGGYTF. Complete variable domain (other parts from reference TRBV7-8 and TRBJ1-2): GAGVSQSPRYKVAKRGQDVALRCDPISGHVSLFWYQQALGQGPEFLTYFQNEAQLDKSGLPSDRFFAERPEGSVSTLKIQRTQQEDSAVYLCASSPESVPGGYTFGSGTRLTVV.

The rearrangement links TRBV15 to TRBJ1-1; 8 positions match TRBD1. Germline assignment: CDR1 LNHNV and CDR2 YYDKDF (reference sequence). V lost 2 bases and J lost 4; bases outside the gene matches: 6. The CDR3 spans 15 residues. The CDR3 reads CATSRRGQGPTEAFF. Written as DNA, the CDR3 is TGTGCCACCAGCAGAAGAGGACAGGGCCCCACTGAAGCTTTCTTT.

This chain uses TRBV9 with TRBJ1-2; D may be TRBD1 (5 bases). The CDR3 extends over 13 amino acids. In germline, CDR1 is SGDLS, CDR2 YYNGEE. The V gene lost 4 bases and the J gene lost 4 bases, with 11 bases spanning the gap. This chain's CDR3 is CASSPGVGYGYTF. For the CDR3, the DNA is TGTGCCAGCAGCCCGGGGGTAGGCTATGGCTACACCTTC.

The CDR3 sequence is CASSLWAGGGTSTDTQYF. CDR3 DNA sequence: TGTGCCAGCAGCTTATGGGCCGGCGGGGGGACTAGCACAGATACGCAGTATTTT. The rearrangement links TRBV7-2 to TRBJ2-3; 8 positions match TRBD2. J was trimmed by 0 bases and V by 2 bases; bases with no gene match: 10. This CDR3 is 18 amino acids long. Germline V gives CDR1 SGHTA, CDR2 FQGNSA.

The J gene is TRBJ1-2, the V gene TRBV7-9; 8 positions match TRBD1. The CDR3 runs to 14 residues. Trimming cost V 5 bases and J 7 bases; bases outside gene matches: 9. Germline V CDR1 and CDR2: SEHNR, FQNEAQ (reference sequence). The CDR3 region is CASSTRTGSSGYTF. The CDR3 bases are TGTGCCAGCAGCACCAGGACAGGGTCAAGTGGCTACACCTTC.

The chain couples TRBV7-9 to TRBJ1-1; TRBD1 is a possible D gene (5 bases). CDR1 is SEHNR, CDR2 FQNEAQ, per germline (reference sequence). The CDR3 length is 15 residues. V dropped 5 bases and J dropped 1 base, with 14 bases sitting between them. In DNA, the CDR3 is TGTGCCAGCAGCCCTCACCGGGACTGGAACACTGAAGCTTTCTTT. It yields the protein CASSPHRDWNTEAFF.

The chain uses TRBV27 and TRBJ2-7; D possibly corresponds to TRBD1 (5 bases). There are 15 residues in the CDR3. Per germline, CDR1 MNHEY and CDR2 SMNVEV (reference sequence). The V gene lost 3 bases and the J gene lost 3 bases, with 15 bases spanning the gap. Here the CDR3 reads CASSFGVQGGYEQYF. CDR3 coding DNA: TGTGCCAGCAGTTTTGGGGTGCAGGGCGGCTACGAGCAGTACTTC.

This CDR3 is CASSLAPRVVAYGYTF. Here the CDR3 DNA reads TGTGCCAGCAGCTTAGCCCCTCGCGTGGTAGCCTATGGCTACACCTTC. The chain joins TRBV11-2 to TRBJ1-2; unclear D gene. The CDR3 is 16 amino acids. Looked up from germline, CDR1 is SGHAT and CDR2 is FQNNGV. V was clipped by 1 base and J by 4 bases, with 16 bases between them.

V gene TRBV7-8 combines with J gene TRBJ1-1, with 9 bases that match TRBD1. The CDR3 totals 18 residues. Germline CDR1 reads SGHVS; CDR2 reads FQNEAQ. J gave up 0 bases and V 3 bases, and 11 bases lay outside the gene matches. In nucleotides, the CDR3 is TGTGCCAGCAGCTTTACGGCGATACAGGGGGCTCTGAACACTGAAGCTTTCTTT. Translation gives CASSFTAIQGALNTEAFF.

The chain joins TRBV18 to TRBJ1-2, with D possibly TRBD1 on 5 matching bases. The CDR3 runs 14 residues. Between the trimmed V and J ends, which lost 3 bases and 6 bases, there was a span of 14 bases. Germline V gene sequence: CDR1 KGHSH, CDR2 LQKENI. As DNA, the CDR3 is TGTGCCAGCTCACCCCCGGGGCGGGGCCATGGCTACACCTTC. Its translation: CASSPPGRGHGYTF.

The chain couples TRBV6-5 to TRBJ1-6; no reliable D call. Germline CDR1 and CDR2: MNHEY and SVGAGI. V shed 9 bases and J shed 7 bases, with 7 bases lying between them. This CDR3 is built from 11 residues. CDR3 nucleotides: TGTGCCAGAGGACTAAATTCACCCCTCCACTTT. Residues: CARGLNSPLHF.

This clone was seen more than once but under ten times. The chain couples TRBV2 to TRBJ2-1, with 9 bases matching TRBD2. CDR3 length: 15 residues. CDR1 SNHLY and CDR2 FYNNEI come from the germline V gene. Unmatched junction bases numbered 2, after V lost 1 base and J lost 4 bases. The CDR3 DNA reads TGTGCCAGCAGTGAAGAAGCGGGGGGTTACAATGAGCAGTTCTTC. Its protein is CASSEEAGGYNEQFF.

J is TRBJ1-2 and V is TRBV2; 8 nucleotides align to TRBD1. Germline loops: CDR1 SNHLY, CDR2 FYNNEI. The V segment lost 8 bases and the J segment 5 bases; nucleotides outside the gene matches: 13. This CDR3 region has 15 residues. The CDR3 DNA reads as TGTGCCAGCTCCGGGGCAGGGGGCGCGGGATATGGCTACACCTTC. This translates into CASSGAGGAGYGYTF.

The V and J genes are TRBV4-2 and TRBJ2-3, with D perhaps matching TRBD2 (5 bases). Between the trimmed V and J ends, which lost 4 bases and 0 bases, there was a span of 11 bases. Germline V gives CDR1 LGHNA, CDR2 YNFKEQ. CDR3 length: 15 amino acids. CDR3 residues: CASSLSGSSTDTQYF. The CDR3 nucleotides read TGTGCCAGCAGCCTCAGCGGTTCAAGCACAGATACGCAGTATTTT.

Remarks on this clone: One end of the junction is discordant with germline, which a read error may explain. The chain links TRBV5-4 to TRBJ1-1, with D perhaps matching TRBD1 (6 bases). CDR1 is SGHNT and CDR2 is YYREEE in the germline V gene (reference sequence). The CDR3 sequence is 17 residues long. The CDR3 region has the DNA TGTGCCAGCAGCTTGAAGCAGACAGGAGACATGAACATTGAAGCTTTCTTT. It encodes CASSLKQTGDMNIEAFF.

This chain connects TRBV10-1 to TRBJ2-1, with TRBD1 matching over 9 bases. With V trimmed by 6 bases and J by 3 bases, 6 bases remained unmatched. This CDR3 is built from 15 residues. CDR1 is WNHNN and CDR2 is SYGVQD in the germline V gene (reference sequence). The CDR3 loop is CASSSGQGDYNEQFF. For the CDR3, the DNA is TGCGCCAGCAGCTCGGGACAGGGCGACTACAATGAGCAGTTCTTC.

The genes are TRBV23-1 and TRBJ2-5, with 12 bases fitting TRBD1. TRBV23-1 belongs to the ORF category, with a function that is uncertain. Germline trimming cut 0 bases from V and 5 bases from J; bases unmatched to any gene: 19. CDR3 length: 21 amino acids. The CDR3 DNA follows: TGCGCCAGCAGTCAATCACGCGTAAGGTACCGGGACAGGGGGCTCGCGGAGACCCAGTACTTC. It encodes CASSQSRVRYRDRGLAETQYF.

The chain has TRBV16 and TRBJ2-3, with D possibly TRBD2 on 6 matching bases. Trimming left V 3 bases short and J 5 bases short, with 15 bases between. This CDR3 has 15 amino acids. Germline lookup yields CDR1 KGHSY and CDR2 FQNENV. CDR3 sequence (DNA): TGTGCCAGCAGCCACATCCAGGAGGGGAAAGATACGCAGTATTTT. Its translation: CASSHIQEGKDTQYF.

This chain connects TRBV27 to TRBJ2-7, with TRBD2 matching 9 bases. With V trimmed by 3 bases and J by 2 bases, 2 bases remained unmatched. This CDR3 spans 14 amino acids. Germline V gene data show CDR1 as MNHEY and CDR2 as SMNVEV (reference sequence). Here the CDR3 DNA reads TGTGCCAGCAGTTTCCAGCGGGAGGCCTACGAGCAGTACTTC. It is translated as CASSFQREAYEQYF.

This chain joins TRBV10-3 and TRBJ1-1, with 9 nucleotides matching TRBD1. From germline, CDR1 is ENHRY and CDR2 SYGVKD. V lost 7 bases and J lost 4; bases outside the gene matches: 4. The CDR3 loop spans 13 amino acids. CDR3 residues: CAIKGTGTTEAFF. CDR3 nucleotide sequence: TGTGCCATCAAGGGGACAGGGACCACTGAAGCTTTCTTT.